This passage covers 12 T cell receptor beta chains from one sample sequenced in a study of blood T cell repertoires in COVID-19. The table came from immunoSEQ multiplex PCR; TCRdb's copy has only in-frame clones and leaves some out. The sample holds 200,000 to 300,000 clones, over 70% seen once. Input material: peripheral blood. The receptors shown here come from a woman older than 75 with acute or convalescent COVID-19.

The rearrangement uses TRBV19 and TRBJ1-2; a weak D match, TRBD1 (6 bases). This CDR3 comprises 14 residues. Germline assignment: CDR1 LNHDA and CDR2 SQIVND (reference sequence). V lost 7 bases and J 2 bases, leaving 14 bases between the germline ends. CDR3 protein: CASMEGGRNYGYTF. The CDR3 DNA reads as TGTGCCAGTATGGAAGGGGGACGCAACTATGGCTACACCTTC.

This chain connects TRBV7-2 to TRBJ1-3, with a tentative D call TRBD1 (6 bases). Per germline, CDR1 SGHTA and CDR2 FQGNSA. The CDR3 has 14 amino acids. The germline V and J ends were trimmed by 5 bases and 4 bases, with 12 bases remaining between them. In DNA form, the CDR3 reads TGTGCCAGCAGCGAACAGGGATCCGGAAACACCATATATTTT. Residues: CASSEQGSGNTIYF. Full variable domain (missing parts from reference TRBV7-2 and TRBJ1-3): GAGVSQSPSNKVTEKGKDVELRCDPISGHTALYWYRQSLGQGLEFLIYFQGNSAPDKSGLPSDRFSAERTGGSVSTLTIQRTQQEDSAVYLCASSEQGSGNTIYFGEGSWLTVV.

The chain is built from TRBV4-2 and TRBJ1-6; possibly TRBD1 for D (5 bases). CDR1 is LGHNA, CDR2 YNFKEQ, per germline. Trimming pared 0 bases from V and 10 bases from J, leaving 10 bases between. The CDR3 spans 14 residues. The CDR3: CASSQERGLSPLHF. CDR3 DNA sequence: TGTGCCAGCAGCCAAGAAAGGGGTTTATCACCCCTCCACTTT.

The chain carries TRBV5-1 and TRBJ2-5; 10 bases fit TRBD1. CDR1 and CDR2 (germline): SGHRS, YFSETQ. The CDR3 loop spans 16 amino acids. After removal of 10 bases from V and 4 bases from J, the junction contained 16 bases not matched to a gene. The CDR3 coding sequence is TGCGCCCCCAGAGGGGGGACAGGGGCAATGGGAGAGACCCAGTACTTC. It codes for CAPRGGTGAMGETQYF.

This clone occurred once. The rearrangement uses TRBV19 and TRBJ2-2, with 8 bases aligning to TRBD1. The junction had 6 bases not matched to a gene; V was cut back by 2 bases and J by 1 base. The CDR3 is made up of 17 amino acids. CDR1 and CDR2 from the germline V gene are LNHDA and SQIVND (reference sequence). The CDR3 nucleotides read TGTGCCAGTAGTATACTACCCGGGACAGGGAACACCGGGGAGCTGTTTTTT. It yields the protein CASSILPGTGNTGELFF.

The CDR3 bases are TGTGCGACCGGGAGTTCAACCGAAGCTTTCTTT. This gives the protein CATGSSTEAFF. V gene TRBV6-5 combines with J gene TRBJ1-1, with D unclear. Germline loops: CDR1 MNHEY, CDR2 SVGAGI. This CDR3 contains 11 residues.

This sequence joins TRBV19 and TRBJ2-7, with 7 bases aligning to TRBD1. Germline CDR1 and CDR2: LNHDA and SQIVND (reference sequence). The CDR3 has 16 residues. V dropped 3 bases and J dropped 0; count of bases not matched to a gene: 8. CDR3 sequence (DNA): TGTGCCAGTAGTATTCAGCGGACAGGCAGCTCCTACGAGCAGTACTTC. Its protein is CASSIQRTGSSYEQYF. Complete variable domain (other parts from reference TRBV19 and TRBJ2-7): DGGITQSPKYLFRKEGQNVTLSCEQNLNHDAMYWYRQDPGQGLRLIYYSQIVNDFQKGDIAEGYSVSREKKESFPLTVTSAQKNPTAFYLCASSIQRTGSSYEQYFGPGTRLTVT.

The chain uses TRBV3-1 (or the pseudogene TRBV3-2) and TRBJ1-1; no clear D. The CDR3 is made up of 13 amino acids. Deletions cut 4 bases from V and 5 bases from J, with 11 bases between. Germline assignment: CDR1 LGHDT and CDR2 YNNKEL (reference sequence). CDR3 amino acids: CASSLGGKTEAFF. Here the CDR3 DNA reads TGTGCCAGCAGCCTCGGAGGGAAGACTGAAGCTTTCTTT.

The chain is built from TRBV5-1 and TRBJ1-1; tentatively, D is TRBD1 (6 bases). The V gene's germline CDR1 is SGHRS and CDR2 YFSETQ. The CDR3 totals 16 residues. Trimming shortened V by 1 base and J by 4 bases, and 17 bases separated the two germline ends. CDR3 loop: CASSLTYREWGTEAFF. The CDR3 nucleotides are TGCGCCAGCAGCTTGACCTACAGGGAATGGGGCACTGAAGCTTTCTTT.

CDR3 sequence: CASSLPGRGEKLFF. The CDR3, as DNA: TGTGCCAGCAGTCTTCCCGGTCGGGGTGAAAAACTGTTTTTT. The chain couples TRBV6-2 or TRBV6-3 to TRBJ1-4, with no clear D. This CDR3 comprises 14 residues. V lost 5 bases and J 7 bases, leaving 14 bases between the germline ends. The germline V gene has CDR1 MNHEY and CDR2 SVGEGT.

This clone has more than one count but fewer than ten. The chain uses TRBV29-1 and TRBJ1-2, with 8 bases lining up with TRBD1. CDR1 and CDR2 (germline): SQVTM, ANQGSEA. The CDR3 consists of 14 residues. Losses at the gene ends were 5 bases for V and 4 bases for J; bases not matched to a gene: 9. The CDR3 reads CSVSPGTGVYGYTF. The DNA for the CDR3 is TGCAGCGTTTCCCCCGGGACAGGAGTCTATGGCTACACCTTC.

J is TRBJ1-5 and V is TRBV7-2; D is perhaps TRBD1 (6 bases). This CDR3 region has 14 residues. Germline CDR1 reads SGHTA; CDR2 reads FQGNSA. V was pared by 9 bases and J by 5 bases, with 17 bases between. The DNA for the CDR3 is TGTGCCAGTCGATGGGGGGGCTCCTATCAGCCCCAGCATTTT. Encoded protein: CASRWGGSYQPQHF.